Listed below are T cell receptor beta chains from one sample, sequenced in a study of CD8 T cells in Susac syndrome. TCRdb re-analysed the immunoSEQ multiplex PCR reads in MiXCR, keeping a single row per CDR3 protein. Here the sample spans 100,000 to 150,000 distinct CDR3 sequences, about 93% being singletons. The material sequenced was CD4+ T cells from PBMCs. These TCRs come from a human donor in good health. Both conserved end residues are part of each CDR3. Each record gives: V gene, J gene, CDR3 protein.

v_call: TRBV7-2; j_call: TRBJ1-2; cdr3_aa: CASSLRTTGKGYGYTF
v_call: TRBV12-3/TRBV12-4; j_call: TRBJ2-2; cdr3_aa: CASSQGRNTGELFF
v_call: TRBV24-1; j_call: TRBJ2-5; cdr3_aa: CATSDPSDREETQYF
v_call: TRBV11-2; j_call: TRBJ2-2; cdr3_aa: CASSLDLDTGELFF
v_call: TRBV5-1; j_call: TRBJ2-1; cdr3_aa: CASSVWDSYNEQFF
v_call: TRBV2; j_call: TRBJ2-2; cdr3_aa: CASNVRLVNTGELFF
v_call: TRBV4-1; j_call: TRBJ2-3; cdr3_aa: CASSQDRASATDTQYF
v_call: TRBV5-4; j_call: TRBJ2-2; cdr3_aa: CASSFGAAGATEKLFF
v_call: TRBV2; j_call: TRBJ2-2; cdr3_aa: CASSEGRQGKSGELFF
v_call: TRBV6-2/TRBV6-3; j_call: TRBJ2-3; cdr3_aa: CASSIERDPTDTQYF
v_call: TRBV2; j_call: TRBJ1-4; cdr3_aa: CASRPMGIPNEKLFF
v_call: TRBV6-5; j_call: TRBJ1-1; cdr3_aa: CASSYSSGVGGTEAFF
v_call: TRBV24-1; j_call: TRBJ2-2; cdr3_aa: CASGTSQGSNTGELFF
v_call: TRBV30; j_call: TRBJ2-1; cdr3_aa: CAWRTSGSGNEQFF
v_call: TRBV5-1; j_call: TRBJ1-2; cdr3_aa: CASSPGTGGGYGYTF
v_call: TRBV10-3; j_call: TRBJ2-7; cdr3_aa: CAISESGRESYEQYF
v_call: TRBV15; j_call: TRBJ1-3; cdr3_aa: CATSNDRVKGNTIYF
v_call: TRBV3-1; j_call: TRBJ2-1; cdr3_aa: CASSHHSGRTYNEQFF
v_call: TRBV5-1; j_call: TRBJ2-7; cdr3_aa: CASSLHGSGTGGEQYF
v_call: TRBV30; j_call: TRBJ2-7; cdr3_aa: CAWSSDSMGEQYF
v_call: TRBV20-1; j_call: TRBJ1-5; cdr3_aa: CSAIGVWNQPQHF
v_call: TRBV20-1; j_call: TRBJ2-7; cdr3_aa: CSAIPGGTYEQYF
v_call: TRBV28; j_call: TRBJ2-5; cdr3_aa: CASSSQLAGVETQYF
v_call: TRBV29-1; j_call: TRBJ1-3; cdr3_aa: CSGVTGGNTIYF
v_call: TRBV12-3/TRBV12-4; j_call: TRBJ1-1; cdr3_aa: CASSLGVYTEAFF
v_call: TRBV15; j_call: TRBJ1-5; cdr3_aa: CATSRDGDQPQHF
v_call: TRBV7-9; j_call: TRBJ2-1; cdr3_aa: CASSPDTGTGYEQFF
v_call: TRBV16; j_call: TRBJ2-3; cdr3_aa: CASSQKGSGRADTQYF
v_call: TRBV7-9; j_call: TRBJ1-1; cdr3_aa: CASSPGTAKNTEAFF
v_call: TRBV7-9; j_call: TRBJ2-2; cdr3_aa: CASSTYRGAGELFF